Reported below is one T cell receptor beta chain. Its cognate antigen is unknown. These data belong to a study of T-cell memory formation after mild COVID-19. Study-wide results and caveats: Shrinking CD4+ clones resided mostly in CM and EM, and CD8+ ones in EMRA. A subset of responding clones appeared in pre-infection memory, suggesting cross-reactive memory joined.

Employing constant-segment primers, 5'RACE generated TCR alpha and TCR beta cDNA libraries bearing sample barcodes and UMIs. TCRdb redid the calling of the 5' RACE reads with MiXCR, one entry per CDR3 protein. The sample has under 550,000 distinct CDR3 sequences, 18% seen once. CDR3 length: 14 residues. Germline V gene lookup returns CDR1 KGHDR and CDR2 SFDVKD. The germline V and J ends were trimmed by 9 bases and 6 bases, with 17 bases remaining between them. This clonotype was sampled from an adult woman who had mild COVID-19 (a few samples of this study predate the infection). Cell type and time point are not known. The sequencing sample was made of PBMCs or a T cell subset sorted from them (not recorded which). The chain employs TRBV24-1 and TRBJ2-1, with a tentative D call TRBD2 (5 bases). The CDR3 loop is CATAPPGYFNEQFF. CDR3 in DNA: TGTGCCACCGCGCCCCCGGGATATTTCAATGAGCAGTTCTTC.